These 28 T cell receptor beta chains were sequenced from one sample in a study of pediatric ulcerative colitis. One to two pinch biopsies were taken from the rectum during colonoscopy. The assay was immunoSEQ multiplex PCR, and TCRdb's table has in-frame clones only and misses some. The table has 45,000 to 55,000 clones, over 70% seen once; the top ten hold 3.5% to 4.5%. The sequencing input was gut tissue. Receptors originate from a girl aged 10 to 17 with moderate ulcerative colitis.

The CDR3 DNA sequence: TGCGCCAGCAGCCAGGGGGGTGACAGGGCAGGATATGAAAAACTGTTTTTT. Its translation is CASSQGGDRAGYEKLFF. This sequence joins TRBV4-1 and TRBJ1-4; 7 nucleotides match TRBD1. This CDR3 contains 17 residues. Germline V gene data show CDR1 as MGHRA and CDR2 as YSYEKL. The J segment lost 6 bases and the V segment lost 3 bases, leaving 13 bases of the junction unmatched.

The CDR3 reads CASSRDRGGQPQHF. The CDR3 DNA reads TGTGCCAGCAGCCGGGACAGGGGTGGTCAGCCCCAGCATTTT. The chain couples TRBV6-5 to TRBJ1-5; 10 nucleotides align to TRBD1. The CDR3 has 14 residues. V trimming: 6 bases; J trimming: 6 bases; junction bases outside the gene matches: 5. Germline lookup yields CDR1 MNHEY and CDR2 SVGAGI.

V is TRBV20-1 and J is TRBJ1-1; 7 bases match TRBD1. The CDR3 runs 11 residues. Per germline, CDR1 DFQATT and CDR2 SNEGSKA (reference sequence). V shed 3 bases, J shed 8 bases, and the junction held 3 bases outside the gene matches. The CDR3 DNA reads TGCAGTGCTAGTAGGGGGCCGGAAGCTTTCTTT. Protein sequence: CSASRGPEAFF.

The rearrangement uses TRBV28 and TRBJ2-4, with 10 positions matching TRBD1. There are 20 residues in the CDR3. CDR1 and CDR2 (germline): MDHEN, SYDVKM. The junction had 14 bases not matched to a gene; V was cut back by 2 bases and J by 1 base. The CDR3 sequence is CASSLTLMVRGQGAKNIQYF. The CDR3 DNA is TGTGCCAGCAGTTTAACCCTCATGGTCCGGGGACAGGGGGCCAAAAACATTCAGTACTTC.

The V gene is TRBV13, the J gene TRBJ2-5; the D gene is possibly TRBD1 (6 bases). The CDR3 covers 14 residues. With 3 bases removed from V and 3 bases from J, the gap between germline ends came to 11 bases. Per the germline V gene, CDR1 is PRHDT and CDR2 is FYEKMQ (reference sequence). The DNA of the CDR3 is TGTGCCAGCAGCTTCCGGGACAATGAAGAGACCCAGTACTTC. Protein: CASSFRDNEETQYF.

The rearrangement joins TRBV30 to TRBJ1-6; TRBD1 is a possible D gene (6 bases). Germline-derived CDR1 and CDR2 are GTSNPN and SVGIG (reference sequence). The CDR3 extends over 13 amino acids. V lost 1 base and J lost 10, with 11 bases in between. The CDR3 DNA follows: TGTGCCTGGAGTGCGCACAGGGACTCACCCCTCCACTTT. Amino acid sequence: CAWSAHRDSPLHF.

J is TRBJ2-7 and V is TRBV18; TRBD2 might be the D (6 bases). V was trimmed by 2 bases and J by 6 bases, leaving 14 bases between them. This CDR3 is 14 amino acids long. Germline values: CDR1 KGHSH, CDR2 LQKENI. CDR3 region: CASSPEIRRGEQYF. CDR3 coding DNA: TGTGCCAGCTCACCAGAGATCCGGAGGGGCGAGCAGTACTTC.

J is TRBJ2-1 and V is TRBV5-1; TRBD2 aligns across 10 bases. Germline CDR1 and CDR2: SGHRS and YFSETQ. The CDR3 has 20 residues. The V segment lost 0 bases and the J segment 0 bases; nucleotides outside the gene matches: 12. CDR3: CASSLDPSPAGGHSYNEQFF. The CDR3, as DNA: TGCGCCAGCAGCTTGGATCCGTCCCCAGCGGGAGGGCACTCCTACAATGAGCAGTTCTTC.

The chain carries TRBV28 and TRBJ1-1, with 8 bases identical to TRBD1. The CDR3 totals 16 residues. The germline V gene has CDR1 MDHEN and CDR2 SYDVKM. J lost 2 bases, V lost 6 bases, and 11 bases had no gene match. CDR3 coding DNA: TGTGCCAGCAGAATGTCGTGGACAGGGCGAAACACTGAAGCTTTCTTT. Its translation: CASRMSWTGRNTEAFF.

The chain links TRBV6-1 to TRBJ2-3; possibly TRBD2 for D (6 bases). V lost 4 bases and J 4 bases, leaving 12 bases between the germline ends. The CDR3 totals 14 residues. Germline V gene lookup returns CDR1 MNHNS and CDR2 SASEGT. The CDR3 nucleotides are TGTGCCAGCAGTGTCTCGGGGGTCCCAGATACGCAGTATTTT. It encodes CASSVSGVPDTQYF.

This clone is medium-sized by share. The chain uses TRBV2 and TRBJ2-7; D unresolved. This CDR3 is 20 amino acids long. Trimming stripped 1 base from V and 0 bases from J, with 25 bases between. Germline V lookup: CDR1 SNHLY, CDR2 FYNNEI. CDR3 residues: CASSEEDQPTDYRDSYEQYF. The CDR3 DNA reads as TGTGCCAGCAGTGAAGAGGACCAACCCACCGATTACCGCGACTCCTACGAGCAGTACTTC.

The chain's CDR3 is CASRRLTGGFNTEAFF. In DNA, the CDR3 is TGTGCCAGCAGACGTCTGACAGGGGGGTTTAACACTGAAGCTTTCTTT. The genes are TRBV28 and TRBJ1-1; 9 bases are a match to TRBD1. V lost 6 bases to trimming and J lost 2 bases; unmatched junction nucleotides: 10. This CDR3 comprises 16 residues. The V gene's germline CDR1 is MDHEN and CDR2 SYDVKM.

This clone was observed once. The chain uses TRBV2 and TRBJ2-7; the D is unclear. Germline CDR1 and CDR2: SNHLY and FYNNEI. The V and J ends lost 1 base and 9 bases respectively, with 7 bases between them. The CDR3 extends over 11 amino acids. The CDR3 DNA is TGTGCCAGCAGTGAAGAACTTTTGCAGTACTTC. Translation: CASSEELLQYF.

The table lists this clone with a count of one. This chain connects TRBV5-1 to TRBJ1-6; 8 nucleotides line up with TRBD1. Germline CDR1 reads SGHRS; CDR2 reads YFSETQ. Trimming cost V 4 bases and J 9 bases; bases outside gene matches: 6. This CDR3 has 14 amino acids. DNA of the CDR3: TGCGCCAGCAGCCCAGGACAGGGAACTTCACCCCTCCACTTT. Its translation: CASSPGQGTSPLHF. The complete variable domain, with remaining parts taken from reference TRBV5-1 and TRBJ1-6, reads KAGVTQTPRYLIKTRGQQVTLSCSPISGHRSVSWYQQTPGQGLQFLFEYFSETQRNKGNFPGRFSGRQFSNSRSEMNVSTLELGDSALYLCASSPGQGTSPLHFGNGTRLTVT.

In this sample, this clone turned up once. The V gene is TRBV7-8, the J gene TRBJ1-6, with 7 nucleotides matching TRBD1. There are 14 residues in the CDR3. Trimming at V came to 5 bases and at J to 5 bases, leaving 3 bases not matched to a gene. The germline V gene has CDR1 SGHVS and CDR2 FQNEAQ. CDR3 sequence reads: CASSTTGNNSPLHF. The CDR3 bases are TGTGCCAGCAGCACGACAGGGAATAATTCACCCCTCCACTTT.

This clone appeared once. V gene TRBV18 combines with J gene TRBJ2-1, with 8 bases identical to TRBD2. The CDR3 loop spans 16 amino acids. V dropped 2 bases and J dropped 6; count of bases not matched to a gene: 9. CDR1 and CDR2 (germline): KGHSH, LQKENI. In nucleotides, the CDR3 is TGTGCCAGCTCACCAGTCCAGCGGGGGAGTTTCAATGAGCAGTTCTTC. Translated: CASSPVQRGSFNEQFF.

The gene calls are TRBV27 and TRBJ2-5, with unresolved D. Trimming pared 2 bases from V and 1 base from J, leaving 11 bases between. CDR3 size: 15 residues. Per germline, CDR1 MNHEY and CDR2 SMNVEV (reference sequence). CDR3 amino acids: CASSLIGSGQETQYF. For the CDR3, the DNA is TGTGCCAGCAGTTTAATTGGATCTGGCCAAGAGACCCAGTACTTC.

Here the CDR3 DNA reads TGTGCCAGCAGTTACTCGGGAGGAGATGGCAATCAGCCCCAGCATTTT. Translating it yields CASSYSGGDGNQPQHF. The chain uses TRBV6-5 and TRBJ1-5; D call uncertain. Trimming cost V 0 bases and J 2 bases, with 11 bases left between them. CDR3 length equals 16 residues. Germline CDR1 MNHEY, CDR2 SVGAGI.

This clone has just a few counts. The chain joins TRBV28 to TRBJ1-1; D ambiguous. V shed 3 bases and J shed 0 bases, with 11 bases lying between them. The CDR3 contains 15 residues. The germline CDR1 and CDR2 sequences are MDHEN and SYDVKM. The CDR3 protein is CASSFNRYLNTEAFF. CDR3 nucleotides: TGTGCCAGCAGTTTTAACAGATACCTGAACACTGAAGCTTTCTTT.

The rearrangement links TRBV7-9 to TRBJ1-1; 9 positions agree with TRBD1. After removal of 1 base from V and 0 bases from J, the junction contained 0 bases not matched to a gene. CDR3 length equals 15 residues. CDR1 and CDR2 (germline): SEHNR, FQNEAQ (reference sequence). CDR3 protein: CASSLDRGLNTEAFF. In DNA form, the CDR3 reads TGTGCCAGCAGCTTAGACAGGGGGCTGAACACTGAAGCTTTCTTT.

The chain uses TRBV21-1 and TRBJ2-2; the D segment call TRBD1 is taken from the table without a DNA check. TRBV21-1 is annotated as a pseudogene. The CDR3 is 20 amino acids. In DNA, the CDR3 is TGTGCCAGCAGCAAAGTTTGGGTCATCCTTGTGGGCAGAAACACCGGGGAGCTGTTTTTT. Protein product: CASSKVWVILVGRNTGELFF.

The CDR3 is CASSLWSSGGNEQFF. In DNA form, the CDR3 reads TGTGCCAGCAGTTTATGGTCGAGCGGGGGCAATGAGCAGTTCTTC. The V gene is TRBV28, the J gene TRBJ2-1; TRBD2 agrees at 8 bases. With 0 bases clipped from V and 6 bases from J, the junction kept 4 bases outside the gene matches. The CDR3 runs to 15 residues. CDR1 is MDHEN and CDR2 is SYDVKM in the germline V gene.

CDR3 sequence: CASILGVEGYTF. CDR3 nucleotides: TGTGCCAGCATCTTGGGGGTGGAAGGCTACACCTTC. The rearrangement uses TRBV2 and TRBJ1-2; weak D call: TRBD1 (5 bases). The CDR3 consists of 12 residues. Germline assignment: CDR1 SNHLY and CDR2 FYNNEI. V shed 7 bases and J shed 8 bases, with 14 bases lying between them.

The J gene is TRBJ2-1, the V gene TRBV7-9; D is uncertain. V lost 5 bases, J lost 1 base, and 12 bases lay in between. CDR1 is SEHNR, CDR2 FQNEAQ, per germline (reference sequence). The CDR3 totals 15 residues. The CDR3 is CASSPDTGSYNEQFF. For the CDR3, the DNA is TGTGCCAGCAGCCCAGACACCGGATCCTACAATGAGCAGTTCTTC.

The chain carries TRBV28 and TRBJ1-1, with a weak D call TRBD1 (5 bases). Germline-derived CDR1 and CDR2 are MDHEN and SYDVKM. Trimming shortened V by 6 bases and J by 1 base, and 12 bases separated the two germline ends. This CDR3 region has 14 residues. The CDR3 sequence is CASRVTARNTEAFF. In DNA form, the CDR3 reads TGTGCCAGCAGGGTGACAGCACGGAACACTGAAGCTTTCTTT.

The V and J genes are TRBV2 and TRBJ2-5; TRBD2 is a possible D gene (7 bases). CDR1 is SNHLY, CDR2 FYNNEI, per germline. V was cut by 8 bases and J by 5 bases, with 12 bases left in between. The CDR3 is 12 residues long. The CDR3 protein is CASGGALETQYF. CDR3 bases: TGTGCCAGCGGGGGGGCTTTGGAGACCCAGTACTTC.

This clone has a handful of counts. CDR3 in amino acids: CASSRQDSYNSPLHF. DNA for the CDR3: TGCGCCAGCAGCCGGCAGGACTCCTATAATTCACCCCTCCACTTT. The chain joins TRBV4-3 to TRBJ1-6, with D hard to call. Germline assignment: CDR1 LGHNA and CDR2 YSLEER. This CDR3 has 15 amino acids. Trimming stripped 4 bases from V and 0 bases from J, with 7 bases between.

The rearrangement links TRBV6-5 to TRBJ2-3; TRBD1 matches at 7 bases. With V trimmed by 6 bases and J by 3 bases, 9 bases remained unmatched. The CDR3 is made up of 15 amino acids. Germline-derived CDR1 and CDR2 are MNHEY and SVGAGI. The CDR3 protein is CASSRTTGLTDTQYF. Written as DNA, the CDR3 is TGTGCCAGCAGCCGAACGACAGGGCTAACAGATACGCAGTATTTT.